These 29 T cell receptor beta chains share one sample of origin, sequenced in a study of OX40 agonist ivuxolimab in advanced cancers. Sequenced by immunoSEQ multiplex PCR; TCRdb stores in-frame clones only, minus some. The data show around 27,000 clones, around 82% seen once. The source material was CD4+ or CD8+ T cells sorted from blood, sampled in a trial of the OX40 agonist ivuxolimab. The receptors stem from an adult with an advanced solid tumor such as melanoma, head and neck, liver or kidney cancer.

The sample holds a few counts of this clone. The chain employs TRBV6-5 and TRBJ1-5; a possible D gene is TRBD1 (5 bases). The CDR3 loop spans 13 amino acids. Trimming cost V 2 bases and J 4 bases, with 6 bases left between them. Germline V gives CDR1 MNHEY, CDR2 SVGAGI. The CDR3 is CASSYGGNQPQHF. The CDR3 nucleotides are TGTGCCAGCAGTTACGGGGGGAATCAGCCCCAGCATTTT.

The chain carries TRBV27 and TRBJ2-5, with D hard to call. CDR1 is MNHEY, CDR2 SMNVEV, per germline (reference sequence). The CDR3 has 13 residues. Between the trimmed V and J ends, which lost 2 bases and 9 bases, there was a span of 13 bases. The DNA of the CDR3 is TGTGCCAGCAGTTTAGGGTTCGCCCGGCCCCAGTACTTC. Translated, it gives CASSLGFARPQYF.

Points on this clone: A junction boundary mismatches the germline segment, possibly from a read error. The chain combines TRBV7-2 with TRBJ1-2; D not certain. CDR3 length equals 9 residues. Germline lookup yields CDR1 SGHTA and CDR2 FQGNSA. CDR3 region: CASSLGTPF. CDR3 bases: TGTGCCAGCAGCTTAGGAACCCCCTTC.

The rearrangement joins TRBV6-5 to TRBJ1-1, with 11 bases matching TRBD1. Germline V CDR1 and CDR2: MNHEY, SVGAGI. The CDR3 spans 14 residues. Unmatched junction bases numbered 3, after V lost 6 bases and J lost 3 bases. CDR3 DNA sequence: TGTGCCAGCAGCCCGGGACAGGGGGACACTGAAGCTTTCTTT. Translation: CASSPGQGDTEAFF.

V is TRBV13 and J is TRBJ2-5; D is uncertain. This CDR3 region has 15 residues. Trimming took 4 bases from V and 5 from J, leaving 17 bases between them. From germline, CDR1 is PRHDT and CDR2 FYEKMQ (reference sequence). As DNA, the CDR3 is TGTGCCAGCAGCTCCCGCATCGAGCGTTCGGAGACCCAGTACTTC. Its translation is CASSSRIERSETQYF.

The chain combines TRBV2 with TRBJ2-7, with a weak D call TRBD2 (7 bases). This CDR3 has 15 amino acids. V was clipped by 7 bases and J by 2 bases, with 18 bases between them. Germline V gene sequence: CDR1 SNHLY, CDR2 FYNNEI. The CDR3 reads CASTELAGAAYEQYF. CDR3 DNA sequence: TGTGCCAGCACCGAGTTGGCGGGGGCCGCCTACGAGCAGTACTTC.

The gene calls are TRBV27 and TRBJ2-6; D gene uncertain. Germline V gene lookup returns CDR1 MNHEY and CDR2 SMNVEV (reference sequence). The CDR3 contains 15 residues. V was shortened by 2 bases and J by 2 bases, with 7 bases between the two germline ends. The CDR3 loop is CASSLRIAGANVLTF. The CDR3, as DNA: TGTGCCAGCAGTTTACGAATAGCTGGGGCCAACGTCCTGACTTTC.

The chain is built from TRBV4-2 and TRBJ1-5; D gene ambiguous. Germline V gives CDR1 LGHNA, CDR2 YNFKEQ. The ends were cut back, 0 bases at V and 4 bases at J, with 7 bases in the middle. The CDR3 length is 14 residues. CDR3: CASSQDWENQPQHF. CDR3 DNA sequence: TGTGCCAGCAGCCAAGACTGGGAGAATCAGCCCCAGCATTTT.

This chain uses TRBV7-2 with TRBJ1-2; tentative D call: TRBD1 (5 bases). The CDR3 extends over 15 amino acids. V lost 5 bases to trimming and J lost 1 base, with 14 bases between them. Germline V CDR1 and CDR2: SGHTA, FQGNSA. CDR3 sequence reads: CASSPHRSDNYGYTF. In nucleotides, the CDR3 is TGTGCCAGCAGCCCCCACAGGAGCGATAACTATGGCTACACCTTC. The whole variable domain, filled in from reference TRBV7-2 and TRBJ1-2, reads GAGVSQSPSNKVTEKGKDVELRCDPISGHTALYWYRQSLGQGLEFLIYFQGNSAPDKSGLPSDRFSAERTGGSVSTLTIQRTQQEDSAVYLCASSPHRSDNYGYTFGSGTRLTVV.

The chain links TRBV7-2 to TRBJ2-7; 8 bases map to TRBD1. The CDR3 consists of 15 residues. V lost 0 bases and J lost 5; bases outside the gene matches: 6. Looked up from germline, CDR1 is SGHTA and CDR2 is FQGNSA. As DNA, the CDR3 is TGTGCCAGCAGCTTAGCCCCGGGACAGGCCCACGAGCAGTACTTC. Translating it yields CASSLAPGQAHEQYF.

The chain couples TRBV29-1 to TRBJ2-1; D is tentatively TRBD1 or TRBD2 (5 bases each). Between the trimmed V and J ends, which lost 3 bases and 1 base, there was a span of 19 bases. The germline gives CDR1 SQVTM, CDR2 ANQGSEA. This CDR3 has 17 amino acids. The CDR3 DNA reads TGCAGCGTTGAGGGGCTAGGGACGGAACATTCCTACAATGAGCAGTTCTTC. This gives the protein CSVEGLGTEHSYNEQFF.

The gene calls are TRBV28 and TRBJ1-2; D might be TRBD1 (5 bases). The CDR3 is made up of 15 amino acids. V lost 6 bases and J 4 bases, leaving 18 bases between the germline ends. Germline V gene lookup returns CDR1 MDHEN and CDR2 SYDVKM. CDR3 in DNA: TGTGCCAGCAGCCCTCGGGGGGGTACGTTCTATGGCTACACCTTC. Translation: CASSPRGGTFYGYTF.

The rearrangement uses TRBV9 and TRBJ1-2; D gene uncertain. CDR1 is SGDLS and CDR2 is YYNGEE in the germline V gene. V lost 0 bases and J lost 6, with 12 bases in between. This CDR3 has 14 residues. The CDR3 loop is CASSVGKGFHGYTF. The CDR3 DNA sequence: TGTGCCAGCAGCGTAGGAAAAGGGTTTCATGGCTACACCTTC.

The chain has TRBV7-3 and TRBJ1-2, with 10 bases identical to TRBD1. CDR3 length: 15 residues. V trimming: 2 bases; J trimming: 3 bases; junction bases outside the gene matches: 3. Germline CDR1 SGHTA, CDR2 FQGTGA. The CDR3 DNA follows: TGTGCCAGCAGCTTAGGGACAGGGGAGGACTATGGCTACACCTTC. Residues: CASSLGTGEDYGYTF. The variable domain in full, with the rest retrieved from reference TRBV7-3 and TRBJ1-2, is GAGVSQTPSNKVTEKGKYVELRCDPISGHTALYWYRQSLGQGPEFLIYFQGTGAADDSGLPNDRFFAVRPEGSVSTLKIQRTERGDSAVYLCASSLGTGEDYGYTFGSGTRLTVV.

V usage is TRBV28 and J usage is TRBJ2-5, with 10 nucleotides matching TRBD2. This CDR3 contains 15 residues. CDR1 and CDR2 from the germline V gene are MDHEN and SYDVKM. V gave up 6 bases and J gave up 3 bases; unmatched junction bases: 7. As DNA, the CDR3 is TGTGCCAGCAGCCCACCCACTAGCGGGAAAGAGACCCAGTACTTC. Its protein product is CASSPPTSGKETQYF.

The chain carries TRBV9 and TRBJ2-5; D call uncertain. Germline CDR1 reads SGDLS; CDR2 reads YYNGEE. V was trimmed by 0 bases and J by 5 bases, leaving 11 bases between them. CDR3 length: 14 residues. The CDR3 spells CASSVVSGSETQYF. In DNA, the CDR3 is TGTGCCAGCAGCGTAGTTTCAGGCTCGGAGACCCAGTACTTC.

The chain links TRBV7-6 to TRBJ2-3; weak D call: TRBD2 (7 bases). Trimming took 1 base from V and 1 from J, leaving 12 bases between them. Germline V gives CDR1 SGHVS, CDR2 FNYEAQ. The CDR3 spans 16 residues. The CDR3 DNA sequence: TGTGCCAGCAGCTTAGTGGCGGGGGCGCGCACAGATACGCAGTATTTT. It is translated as CASSLVAGARTDTQYF.

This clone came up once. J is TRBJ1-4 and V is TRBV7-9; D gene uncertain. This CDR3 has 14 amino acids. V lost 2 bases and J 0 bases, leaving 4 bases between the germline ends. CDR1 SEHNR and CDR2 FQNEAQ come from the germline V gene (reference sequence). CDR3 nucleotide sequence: TGTGCCAGCAGCTTAAGTGCAACTAATGAAAAACTGTTTTTT. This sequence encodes CASSLSATNEKLFF.

In DNA form, the CDR3 reads TGCGCCAGCAGCCCACGAGGGGGCAATGAGCAGTTCTTC. Its translation is CASSPRGGNEQFF. V usage is TRBV4-1 and J usage is TRBJ2-1; maybe TRBD1 (6 bases). There are 13 residues in the CDR3. Germline assignment: CDR1 MGHRA and CDR2 YSYEKL. Trimming took off 4 bases at V and 6 bases at J, with 10 bases between the two ends.

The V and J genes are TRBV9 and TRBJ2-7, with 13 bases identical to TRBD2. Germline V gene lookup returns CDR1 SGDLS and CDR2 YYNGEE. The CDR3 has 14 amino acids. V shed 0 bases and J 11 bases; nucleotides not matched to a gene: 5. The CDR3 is CASSVGGLAGEKYF. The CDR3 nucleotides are TGTGCCAGCAGCGTAGGAGGACTAGCGGGAGAAAAGTACTTC.

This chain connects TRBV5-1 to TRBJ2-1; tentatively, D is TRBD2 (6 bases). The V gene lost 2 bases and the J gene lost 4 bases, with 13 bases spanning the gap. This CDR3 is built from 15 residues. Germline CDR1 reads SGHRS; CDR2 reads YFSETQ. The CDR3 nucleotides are TGCGCCAGCAGCTTTCGGAGCGGGCCTTACAATGAGCAGTTCTTC. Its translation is CASSFRSGPYNEQFF.

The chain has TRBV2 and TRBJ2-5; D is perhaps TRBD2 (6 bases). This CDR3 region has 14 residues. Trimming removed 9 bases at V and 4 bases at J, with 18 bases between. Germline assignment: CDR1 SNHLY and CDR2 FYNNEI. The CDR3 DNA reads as TGTGCCAGGAAGTCTCGGGGGATGGGAGAGACCCAGTACTTC. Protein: CARKSRGMGETQYF.

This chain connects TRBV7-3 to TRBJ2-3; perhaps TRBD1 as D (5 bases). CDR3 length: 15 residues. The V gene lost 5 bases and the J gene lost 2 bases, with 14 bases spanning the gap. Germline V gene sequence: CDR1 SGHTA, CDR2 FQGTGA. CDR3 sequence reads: CASSPTGADTDTQYF. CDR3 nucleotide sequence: TGTGCCAGCAGCCCGACTGGGGCCGACACAGATACGCAGTATTTT.

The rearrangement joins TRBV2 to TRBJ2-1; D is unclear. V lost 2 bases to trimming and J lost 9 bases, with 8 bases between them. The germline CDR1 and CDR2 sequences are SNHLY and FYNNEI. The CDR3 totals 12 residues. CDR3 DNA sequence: TGTGCCAGCAGTGAAAGGGCTAGTGAGCAGTTCTTC. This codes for CASSERASEQFF.

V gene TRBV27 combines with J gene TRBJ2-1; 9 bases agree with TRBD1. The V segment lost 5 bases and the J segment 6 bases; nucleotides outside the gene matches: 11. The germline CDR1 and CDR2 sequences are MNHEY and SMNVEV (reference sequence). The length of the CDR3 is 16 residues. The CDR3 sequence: CASSPLPGQGGNEQFF. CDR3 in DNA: TGTGCCAGCAGTCCTCTACCGGGACAGGGAGGCAATGAGCAGTTCTTC.

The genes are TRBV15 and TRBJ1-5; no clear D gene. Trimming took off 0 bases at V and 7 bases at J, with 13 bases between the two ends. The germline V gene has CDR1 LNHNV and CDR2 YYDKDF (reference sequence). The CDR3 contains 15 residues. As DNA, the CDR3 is TGTGCCACCAGCAGAGATAATGGGTTGGGGCAGCCCCAGCATTTT. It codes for CATSRDNGLGQPQHF.

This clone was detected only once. CDR3 in DNA: TGTGCCAGCACAGGGACTAGCGGGGGGGTCGACAAAAACATTCAGTACTTC. It codes for CASTGTSGGVDKNIQYF. This rearrangement joins TRBV2 to TRBJ2-4, with TRBD2 identical over 16 bases. The germline V gene has CDR1 SNHLY and CDR2 FYNNEI. The CDR3 is 17 amino acids. After removal of 7 bases from V and 3 bases from J, the junction contained 6 bases not matched to a gene.

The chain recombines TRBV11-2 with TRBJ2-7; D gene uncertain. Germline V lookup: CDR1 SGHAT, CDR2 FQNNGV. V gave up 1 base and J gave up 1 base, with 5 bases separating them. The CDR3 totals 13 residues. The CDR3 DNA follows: TGTGCCAGCAGCTTAGGCAGATCCTACGAGCAGTACTTC. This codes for CASSLGRSYEQYF.

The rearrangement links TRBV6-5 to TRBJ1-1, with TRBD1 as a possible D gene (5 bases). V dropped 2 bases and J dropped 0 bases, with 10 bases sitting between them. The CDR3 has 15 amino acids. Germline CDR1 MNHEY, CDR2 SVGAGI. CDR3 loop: CASSYPGLLNTEAFF. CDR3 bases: TGTGCCAGCAGTTACCCGGGACTGTTGAACACTGAAGCTTTCTTT.